Listed here are 8 T cell receptor beta chains from one sample, sequenced in a study of CD8+ T cells in alopecia areata. RNA extraction and reverse transcription yielded cDNA as sequencing template. Assay used: immunoSEQ multiplex PCR; TCRdb lists only in-frame clones, some missing. The table lists some 170,000 clones, just over 65% of them singletons. The sample was CD8+ T cells sorted from blood, taken at week 0. All receptors come from a human donor with alopecia areata.

The V and J genes are TRBV30 and TRBJ2-3, with 9 bases identical to TRBD2. V lost 8 bases, J lost 2 bases, and 8 bases stayed unmatched. This CDR3 contains 14 residues. The V gene's germline CDR1 is GTSNPN and CDR2 SVGIG (reference sequence). This chain's CDR3 is CARDLAGSTDTQYF. The CDR3 DNA reads TGTGCCAGGGACCTAGCGGGGTCCACAGATACGCAGTATTTT. The full variable domain, completed using reference TRBV30 and TRBJ2-3, is SQTIHQWPATLVQPVGSPLSLECTVEGTSNPNLYWYRQAAGRGLQLLFYSVGIGQISSEVPQNLSASRPQDRQFILSSKKLLLSDSGFYLCARDLAGSTDTQYFGPGTRLTVL.

V is TRBV13 and J is TRBJ2-7; no clear D. Germline V lookup: CDR1 PRHDT, CDR2 FYEKMQ (reference sequence). V was trimmed by 5 bases and J by 2 bases, leaving 13 bases between them. The CDR3 loop spans 14 amino acids. Here the CDR3 reads CASSPDSHPYEQYF. The CDR3 region has the DNA TGTGCCAGCAGCCCCGACTCTCACCCCTACGAGCAGTACTTC.

The chain recombines TRBV27 with TRBJ1-5, with D tentatively TRBD1 (5 bases). The CDR3 is 16 amino acids. Trimming stripped 0 bases from V and 5 bases from J, with 14 bases between. The germline CDR1 and CDR2 sequences are MNHEY and SMNVEV (reference sequence). The CDR3 coding sequence is TGTGCCAGCAGTTTATCTCCAGACAGTATAGATCAGCCCCAGCATTTT. Amino acids: CASSLSPDSIDQPQHF.

The chain employs TRBV5-1 and TRBJ2-5; no clear D gene. CDR1 is SGHRS and CDR2 is YFSETQ in the germline V gene. Trimming removed 4 bases from V and 5 bases from J, with 12 bases in between. The CDR3 spans 13 residues. This chain's CDR3 is CASSEKGWETQYF. The CDR3 DNA reads TGCGCCAGCAGCGAGAAAGGGTGGGAGACCCAGTACTTC. The variable domain in full, completed from reference TRBV5-1 and TRBJ2-5, reads KAGVTQTPRYLIKTRGQQVTLSCSPISGHRSVSWYQQTPGQGLQFLFEYFSETQRNKGNFPGRFSGRQFSNSRSEMNVSTLELGDSALYLCASSEKGWETQYFGPGTRLLVL.

This clone was seen just once. J is TRBJ1-1 and V is TRBV6-5, with unresolved D. This CDR3 spans 13 amino acids. V was cut by 2 bases and J by 5 bases, with 9 bases left in between. In germline, CDR1 is MNHEY, CDR2 SVGAGI. Here the CDR3 DNA reads TGTGCCAGCAGTTACGGCCCGGGGACTGAAGCTTTCTTT. Translating it yields CASSYGPGTEAFF.

Here the CDR3 reads CASSLPGQGVTGELFF. DNA for the CDR3: TGTGCCAGCAGTCTCCCGGGACAGGGAGTAACCGGGGAGCTGTTTTTT. This chain uses TRBV7-9 with TRBJ2-2, with TRBD1 matching 9 bases. The V gene end was trimmed by 6 bases and the J gene end by 5 bases; junction bases not matched to a gene: 10. Germline values: CDR1 SEHNR, CDR2 FQNEAQ (reference sequence). The CDR3 runs to 16 residues.

On this clone: The sample holds other DNA sequences that translate to the same CDR3. The chain carries TRBV2 and TRBJ2-7; no clear D gene. V was shortened by 2 bases and J by 6 bases, with 2 bases between the two germline ends. The CDR3 is 10 amino acids. Germline V gives CDR1 SNHLY, CDR2 FYNNEI. The CDR3 DNA reads as TGTGCCAGCAGTGAATTCGAGCAGTACTTC. Translated, it gives CASSEFEQYF.

The CDR3 is CASSPGTGDHYGYTF. As DNA, the CDR3 is TGTGCCAGCAGCCCCGGGACAGGGGATCACTATGGCTACACCTTC. This chain joins TRBV7-9 and TRBJ1-2; 10 bases are a match to TRBD1. The V gene end was trimmed by 5 bases and the J gene end by 3 bases; junction bases not matched to a gene: 6. The CDR3 extends over 15 amino acids. Germline values: CDR1 SEHNR, CDR2 FQNEAQ (reference sequence).